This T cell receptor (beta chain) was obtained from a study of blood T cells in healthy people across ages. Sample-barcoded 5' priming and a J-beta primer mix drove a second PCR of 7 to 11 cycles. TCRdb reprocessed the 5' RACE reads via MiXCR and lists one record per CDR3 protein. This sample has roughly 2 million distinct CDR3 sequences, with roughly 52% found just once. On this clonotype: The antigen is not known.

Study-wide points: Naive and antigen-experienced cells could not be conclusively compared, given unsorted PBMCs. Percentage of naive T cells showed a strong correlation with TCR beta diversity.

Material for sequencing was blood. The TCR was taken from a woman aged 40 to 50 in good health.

The CDR3 spells CASSLFPSNGVGNQPQHF. CDR3 nucleotides: TGTGCCAGCAGTTTATTCCCCTCGAATGGGGTCGGCAATCAGCCCCAGCATTTT. The genes are TRBV28 and TRBJ1-5; D unclear. V lost 1 base and J lost 2, with 18 bases in between. Per the germline V gene, CDR1 is MDHEN and CDR2 is SYDVKM. The CDR3 is made up of 18 amino acids.